These T cell receptor beta chains were read from a single sample in a study of regulatory T cells in long-lasting Graves disease. Using its own MiXCR run on the multiplex PCR reads, TCRdb lists one record per CDR3 protein. This sample has roughly 320,000 distinct CDR3 sequences, with 16% found just once. These data also featured in a second study, about T cells in Graves' hyperthyroidism and ophthalmopathy.

Here the sequenced sample was peripheral blood mononuclear cells (PBMCs), taken at new diagnosis, from a patient treated with antithyroid drugs. The source of these receptors is a man aged 35-49 years with Graves disease. The conserved cysteine and the conserved F or W are not part of the CDR3 here. The size entry is marked missing in some rows and otherwise reads once, few, many or a size class.

TRBV7-9 many ASSLVGGNTEAF
TRBV19 few ASSSGPLRETQY
TRBV2 many ASNRDNYGYT
TRBV7-2 . ASSKGQGESPLH
TRBV7-2 many ASSLARAPDTQY
TRBV4-1 many ASSRAGEAF
TRBV2 many ASSESGTGNTEAF
TRBV5-1 . ASSATSGRETQY
TRBV7-9 few ASSSSYIEKLF
TRBV20-1 . SATPRPPRFGDTQY